The clone carrying this T cell receptor (beta chain) has a count of ten or more. What it binds is unknown. TCRdb re-derived calls from the 5' RACE reads in MiXCR, one entry per CDR3 protein. The table records about 890,000 distinct CDR3 sequences, about 12% of them present only once. Healthy Caucasians alone served as donors. The source of the sample is a study of identical twins. Findings and limits, study-wide: The authors noted that invariant MAIT and iNKT cells could partly confound zero-insertion analyses. Within beta out-of-frame sequences, the excess sharing observed between twins was weaker.

The CDR3 loop spans 18 amino acids. Between the trimmed V and J ends, which lost 3 bases and 5 bases, there was a span of 22 bases. These data are also associated with another study on yellow fever vaccine responses in identical twins.

Input material: PBMCs. The chain uses TRBV12-3 or TRBV12-4 and TRBJ2-2; tentative D call: TRBD2 (5 bases). The TCR sequence derives from a woman aged 18-29 years in good health. For the CDR3, the DNA is TGTGCCAGCAGTTTGAATAGAGGGAGAGATTCTTATACCGGGGAGCTGTTTTTT. It is translated as CASSLNRGRDSYTGELFF.